The clone carrying this T cell receptor (beta chain) appeared once. The target antigen is unknown. The assay was immunoSEQ multiplex PCR, and TCRdb's table has in-frame clones only and misses some. The data hold hundreds of thousands of clones, with 73% observed a single time. The data were taken from a study of shared clonotypes between healthy human individuals. The study, taken as a whole, reports: Generation probabilities were higher for clonotypes shared across all four sorted-subset donors than for unshared ones.

CD4+ cells underwent separation, giving CD45RA+ naive and CD45RA-negative memory subsets. Germline CDR1 reads SNHLY; CDR2 reads FYNNEI. V was shortened by 4 bases and J by 1 base, with 13 bases between the two germline ends. This CDR3 has 15 amino acids. Sequenced: memory CD4+ T cells sorted from blood. Regarding subset: CD45RA-negative fraction. This receptor was taken from a woman in her twenties or thirties in good health. The J gene is TRBJ2-5, the V gene TRBV2, with a possible D match to TRBD1 (5 bases). CDR3 nucleotides: TGTGCCAGCAGTGGACAGTTGGGGCTCCAAGAGACCCAGTACTTC. This encodes CASSGQLGLQETQYF.